Listed below are T cell receptor beta chains from one sample, sequenced in a study of blood T cell repertoires in COVID-19. This table comes from immunoSEQ multiplex PCR, and its TCRdb copy is limited to in-frame clones, with some not included. There are 200,000 to 250,000 clones in the sample; 80% to 90% occur only once, and approximately 3.8% lies in the top ten. The sequencing input was PBMCs or T cells enriched from blood (not recorded which). These receptors were obtained from a woman between 18 and 29 years old in a cohort exposed to, infected with or recovered from COVID-19 (not recorded which). Each CDR3 is given with its conserved first and last residue. Fields, in order: J gene, V gene, clone size, D gene, CDR3 DNA, CDR3 protein. The D gene is left open where the match is weak. Part of the rows lack a size; the others show once, few, many or a class for expanded clones.

TRBJ2-1	TRBV5-1	few	TRBD2	TGCGCCAGCAGCTTGGGTCGGGAGGGAGGAAATGAGCAGTTCTTC	CASSLGREGGNEQFF
TRBJ2-1	TRBV14	-	TRBD2	TGTGCCAGCAGCCAAGATGTTCGGCTAGCGGGAGTCAATGAGCAGTTCTTC	CASSQDVRLAGVNEQFF
TRBJ2-5	TRBV5-1	-	TRBD2	TGCGCCAGCAGCTTCGGGGGACTAGCGGGAGGAATACAAGAGACCCAGTACTTC	CASSFGGLAGGIQETQYF
TRBJ2-3	TRBV29-1	-	TRBD2	TGCAGCGTCCAAAGGAGGGGGATAGCGGGAGGGCCGGTGACAGATACGCAGTATTTT	CSVQRRGIAGGPVTDTQYF
TRBJ2-1	TRBV11-2	-	TRBD2	TGTGCCAGCAGCTTAAGGCTAGCGGGGGACTATGAGCAGTTCTTC	CASSLRLAGDYEQFF
TRBJ2-1	TRBV27	-	TRBD2	TGTGCCAGCAGTCCAACACTCGGGACTAGCGGAGCCTCCTACAATGAGCAGTTCTTC	CASSPTLGTSGASYNEQFF
TRBJ1-2	TRBV19	-	-	TGTGCCAGTAGTAGAACAGGGTTCGATGGCTACACCTTC	CASSRTGFDGYTF
TRBJ2-1	TRBV19	-	TRBD2	TGTGCCAGTAGTATCGGACTAGCGGCCCCCTACAATGAGCAGTTCTTC	CASSIGLAAPYNEQFF
TRBJ1-6	TRBV12-3/TRBV12-4	-	-	TGTGCCAGCAGTTATTCAGGTTCACCCCTCCACTTT	CASSYSGSPLHF
TRBJ2-5	TRBV3-1/TRBV3-2	few	-	TGTGCCAGCAGCCAAGGGAGGGGTTGGACCCAGTACTTC	CASSQGRGWTQYF
TRBJ1-4	TRBV2	-	-	TGTGCCAGCAGTGATCGCTCGGCAACTAATGAAAAACTGTTTTTT	CASSDRSATNEKLFF
TRBJ1-6	TRBV3-1/TRBV3-2	-	-	TGTGCCACCAGGCCGAAAAACTCATATAATTCACCCCTCCACTTT	CATRPKNSYNSPLHF
TRBJ2-1	TRBV7-6	-	-	TGTGCCAGCAGCTCACCGAATCTAGCCCGAAACGACAATGAGCAGTTCTTC	CASSSPNLARNDNEQFF
TRBJ1-2	TRBV11-2	-	TRBD1	TGTGCCAGCAGCTTAGGGGGACAGGGAAGTTTTGGCTACACCTTC	CASSLGGQGSFGYTF
TRBJ1-1	TRBV19	-	-	TGTGCCACCGGGACGGTGGGGGCGAACACTGAAGCTTTCTTT	CATGTVGANTEAFF
TRBJ1-1	TRBV7-9	-	-	TGTGCCAGCAGCTTATTTGATACAGGGCCGAACACTGAAGCTTTCTTT	CASSLFDTGPNTEAFF
TRBJ2-7	TRBV9	-	TRBD1	TGTGCCAGCAGCCCATCCGATGGGACAGGGTCTTACGAGCAGTACTTC	CASSPSDGTGSYEQYF
TRBJ2-3	TRBV7-3	-	TRBD1	TGTGCCAGCAGCTTAACGTCGGGACAGGGATCAGATACGCAGTATTTT	CASSLTSGQGSDTQYF
TRBJ2-2	TRBV28	once	TRBD1	TGTGCCACCGAGCAGGGGGCGCGGACCGGGGAGCTGTTTTTT	CATEQGARTGELFF
TRBJ2-2	TRBV5-6	-	TRBD2	TGTGCCAGCAGTTCACCACTAGCGGCCGGGGAGCTGTTTTTT	CASSSPLAAGELFF
TRBJ2-7	TRBV13	-	-	TGTGCCAGCAGCTTACGGAATCTAGGTCCCTACGAGCAGTACTTC	CASSLRNLGPYEQYF
TRBJ2-5	TRBV5-4	-	TRBD1	TGTGCCAGCAGCTTGGAGTGGACAGGAGGAGAGACCCAGTACTTC	CASSLEWTGGETQYF
TRBJ2-5	TRBV5-8	-	TRBD1	TGTGCCAGCAGCACCGGGGACAGCTCCTGGGAGACCCAGTACTTC	CASSTGDSSWETQYF
TRBJ2-3	TRBV19	few	TRBD2	TGTGCCAGTAGTAGAGGCGGGAGTGGTACAGATACGCAGTATTTT	CASSRGGSGTDTQYF
TRBJ2-7	TRBV4-1	-	TRBD1	TGCGCCAGCAGCCAAAGCGGGACAGGGGCCCCCTACGAGCAGTACTTC	CASSQSGTGAPYEQYF
TRBJ1-1	TRBV12-3/TRBV12-4	-	TRBD1	TGTGCCAGCGTCGGACAGGGGAATACTGAAGCTTTCTTT	CASVGQGNTEAFF
TRBJ2-2	TRBV5-4	-	-	TGTGCCAGCAGCTTGTACGGGATAATCGGGGAGCTGTTTTTT	CASSLYGIIGELFF
TRBJ2-3	TRBV5-4	-	TRBD1	TGTGCCAGCAGCGTCCAGGGGGTGCGCGGCACAGATACGCAGTATTTT	CASSVQGVRGTDTQYF
TRBJ2-3	TRBV3-1/TRBV3-2	-	-	TGTGCCAGCAGCCAATCGGGCACAGATACGCAGTATTTT	CASSQSGTDTQYF
TRBJ1-2	TRBV24-1	-	-	TGTGCCACCAGTGATTCCCTCGACAGGCCCTATGGCTACACCTTC	CATSDSLDRPYGYTF
TRBJ2-3	TRBV4-2	-	-	TGTGCCAGCAGCCAAGGACAGTATTCCGGCACAGATACGCAGTATTTT	CASSQGQYSGTDTQYF
TRBJ1-5	TRBV30	-	-	TGTGCCTGGAGCGAAGACAGTGGGGCAGGTAGGCCCCAGCATTTT	CAWSEDSGAGRPQHF
TRBJ1-5	TRBV12-3/TRBV12-4	-	-	TGTGCCAGCAGTCCTGGGGGGACCCAGCATTTT	CASSPGGTQHF
TRBJ1-1	TRBV9	-	-	TGTGCCAGCAGCACTACCCCCCGGGACACTGAAGCTTTCTTT	CASSTTPRDTEAFF
TRBJ2-5	TRBV11-2	-	-	TGTGCCAGCAGCCGAGGGGGAGACCCAGGGACCCAGTACTTC	CASSRGGDPGTQYF
TRBJ2-1	TRBV3-1/TRBV3-2	-	TRBD2	TGTGCCAGCAGCCAACTAGCGGGGGGGCCTTCCTCCTACAATGAGCAGTTCTTC	CASSQLAGGPSSYNEQFF
TRBJ1-2	TRBV24-1	once	-	TGTGCCACCAGTGGAGGACAGTATGGCTACACCTTC	CATSGGQYGYTF
TRBJ1-2	TRBV5-1	-	-	TGCGCCAGCAGCTTGGTATCTAACTATGGCTACACCTTC	CASSLVSNYGYTF
TRBJ2-1	TRBV20-1	-	-	TGCAGTGCTAGCGGTTGGAATGAGCAGTTCTTC	CSASGWNEQFF
TRBJ2-5	TRBV5-1	-	TRBD1	TGCGCCAGCAGCTTGGGGCAGGGGGCCACCGAGACCCAGTACTTC	CASSLGQGATETQYF